Below are 2 T cell receptor beta chains sequenced from a single sample in a study of control samples from healthy donors and cancer patients. Using immunoSEQ multiplex PCR, the repertoire was profiled, and TCRdb retains in-frame clones only, with some absent. This repertoire shows 140,000 to 150,000 clones, roughly nine tenths found once; its top ten account for over 4.5%. Specimen: blood. These receptors were collected from a man aged 25 to 45 in good health.

CDR3 nucleotides: TGTGCCAGCAGTTACTCACTGCAGACTAATGAAAAACTGTTTTTT. As protein: CASSYSLQTNEKLFF. This rearrangement joins TRBV6-6 to TRBJ1-4, with D hard to call. The CDR3 has 15 residues. The V end was cut by 0 bases, the J end by 2 bases, with 7 bases between. The germline V gene has CDR1 MNHNY and CDR2 SVGAGI (reference sequence).

Points on this clone: A junction boundary mismatches the germline segment, possibly from a read error. V is TRBV7-7 and J is TRBJ2-1, with 9 bases identical to TRBD2. Per germline, CDR1 SSHAT and CDR2 FNYEAQ (reference sequence). CDR3 length equals 15 residues. The CDR3 sequence is CASSLVAGAHNEQFF. CDR3 DNA sequence: TGTGCTAGCAGCTTAGTAGCGGGAGCTCATAATGAGCAGTTCTTC. The full variable domain, with the rest looked up from reference TRBV7-7 and TRBJ2-1, is GAGVSQSPRYKVTKRGQDVTLRCDPISSHATLYWYQQALGQGPEFLTYFNYEAQPDKSGLPSDRFSAERPEGSISTLTIQRTEQRDSAMYRCASSLVAGAHNEQFFGPGTRLTVL.